This paragraph reports one TCR beta chain. This entry is derived from a study of blood T cell repertoires in COVID-19. Overall study: COVID-19 samples from acute and convalescent phases originated in the United States, Italy and Spain. T cells, B-cell-depleted T cells, or PBMCs supplied cDNA or gDNA.

Per the study methods: Reference gene primer amplification gave nucleated cell count estimates. Assay: immunoSEQ multiplex PCR; the TCRdb copy retains only in-frame clones and omits some. The DNA gave D and trimming, while V, J and clone size come from that table. Among approximately 100,000 clones listed, roughly four fifths were seen once. Germline CDR1 and CDR2: SNHLY and FYNNEI. V lost 2 bases to trimming and J lost 4 bases, with 11 bases between them. The CDR3 totals 14 residues. Sequenced input: peripheral blood. The chain employs TRBV2 and TRBJ2-5; no definite D call. The TCR sequence derives from a woman aged 55-69 years with acute or convalescent COVID-19. CDR3 residues: CASSEWAVVETQYF. Here the CDR3 DNA reads TGTGCCAGCAGTGAATGGGCAGTAGTAGAGACCCAGTACTTC.